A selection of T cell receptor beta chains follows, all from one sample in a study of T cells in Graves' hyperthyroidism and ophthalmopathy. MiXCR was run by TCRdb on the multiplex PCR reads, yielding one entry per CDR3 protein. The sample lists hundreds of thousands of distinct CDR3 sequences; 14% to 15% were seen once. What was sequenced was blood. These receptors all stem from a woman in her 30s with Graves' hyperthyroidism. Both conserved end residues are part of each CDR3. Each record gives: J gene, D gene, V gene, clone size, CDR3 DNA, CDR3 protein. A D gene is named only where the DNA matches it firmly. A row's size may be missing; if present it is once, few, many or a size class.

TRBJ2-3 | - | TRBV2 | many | TGTGCCAGCAGTGAAGAGGGCACAGATACGCAGTATTTT | CASSEEGTDTQYF
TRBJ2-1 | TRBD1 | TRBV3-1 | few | TGTGCCAGCAGCCCACGGGGGACAGGGGTGCCCAATGAGCAGTTCTTC | CASSPRGTGVPNEQFF
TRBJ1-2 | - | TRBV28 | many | TGTGCCAGCAGTTTCTACAGGGCGCTCGATGGCTACACCTTC | CASSFYRALDGYTF
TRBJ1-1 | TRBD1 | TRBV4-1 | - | TGCGCCAGCAGCCTACGGCTCCGGGACAGGGATTTCGAAGCTTTCTTT | CASSLRLRDRDFEAFF
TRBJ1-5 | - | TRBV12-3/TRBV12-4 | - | TGTGCCGGCAGTTTTGAGTCCATGAGCAATCAGCCCCAGCATTTT | CAGSFESMSNQPQHF
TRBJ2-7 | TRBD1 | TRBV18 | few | TGTGCCAGCTCACTTCAGGGGGCAGGGGGCTTCTACGAGCAGTACTTC | CASSLQGAGGFYEQYF
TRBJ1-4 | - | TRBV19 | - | TGTGCCAGTAGTGGCAGGGGTACTGAAAAACTGTTTTTT | CASSGRGTEKLFF
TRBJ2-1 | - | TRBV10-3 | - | TGTGCCATCAGTGAGTCGATGTCTAGTAGCAGCAATGAGCAGTTCTTC | CAISESMSSSSNEQFF
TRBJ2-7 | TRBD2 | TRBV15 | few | TGTGCCACCAGCACGGGGACTAGCGACGAGCAGTACTTC | CATSTGTSDEQYF
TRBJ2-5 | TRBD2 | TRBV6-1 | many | TGTGCCAGCAGTGAACACGGGAGGGACGTCGGGACCCAGTACTTC | CASSEHGRDVGTQYF
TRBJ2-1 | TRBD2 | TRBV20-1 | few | TGCAGTGCTAGGAAGACTAGCGGGAGTGCAAATGAGCAGTTCTTC | CSARKTSGSANEQFF
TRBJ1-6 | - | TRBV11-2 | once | TGTGCCAGCAGCCGTGGGTCACCCCTCCACTTT | CASSRGSPLHF
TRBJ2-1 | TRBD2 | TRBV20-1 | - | TGCAGTGCCGCCCGTTTTGCGGGAGGTGCCTACAATGAGCAGTTCTTC | CSAARFAGGAYNEQFF
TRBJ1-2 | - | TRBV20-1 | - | TGCAGTGCTAGAGATTGGCTCTATGGCTACACCTTC | CSARDWLYGYTF
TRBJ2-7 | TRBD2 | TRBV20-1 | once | TGCAGTGCTACGACTAGCGGGAGTGGCTACGAGCAGTACTTC | CSATTSGSGYEQYF
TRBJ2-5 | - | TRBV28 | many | TGTGCCAGCACCATCGGTGGGGAAGAGACCCAGTACTTC | CASTIGGEETQYF
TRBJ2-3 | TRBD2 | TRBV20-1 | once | TGCAGTGCTAGTTGGGCTAGCGGGAGTTCAGATACGCAGTATTTT | CSASWASGSSDTQYF
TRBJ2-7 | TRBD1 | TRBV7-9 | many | TGTGCCAGCAGCAACCGGGACAGGGGCCCCGAGCAGTACTTC | CASSNRDRGPEQYF
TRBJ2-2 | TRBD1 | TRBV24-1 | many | TGTGCCACCGGTCCGGGACAGGGAAGTTCGAACACCGGGGAGCTGTTTTTT | CATGPGQGSSNTGELFF
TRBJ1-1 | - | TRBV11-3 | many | TGTGCCAGATTAATCAGGGGCAGCCCTGAAGCTTTCTTT | CARLIRGSPEAFF
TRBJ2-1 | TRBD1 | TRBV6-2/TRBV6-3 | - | TGTGCCAGCAGTGGCCCACGACAGGGGGGGAATGAGCAGTTCTTC | CASSGPRQGGNEQFF
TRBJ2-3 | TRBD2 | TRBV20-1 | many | TGCAGTGCTAGAGATTTGGCTAGCGGGAGTCTCGGCACAGATACGCAGTATTTT | CSARDLASGSLGTDTQYF
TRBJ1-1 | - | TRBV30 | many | TGTGCCTGGAGTGTACAGGACAGTGAAGCTTTCTTT | CAWSVQDSEAFF
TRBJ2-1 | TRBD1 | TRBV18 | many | TGTGCCAGCTCAGCCTCAGGGGGAATAAAGGAAAATGAGCAGTTCTTC | CASSASGGIKENEQFF
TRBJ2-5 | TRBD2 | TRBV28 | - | TGTGCCAGCACCCCTTACGTACTAGCGGGAGAAGAGACCCAGTACTTC | CASTPYVLAGEETQYF
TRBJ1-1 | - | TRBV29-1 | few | TGCAGCGCCGAGGGTGGGGGGAGGAACACTGAAGCTTTCTTT | CSAEGGGRNTEAFF
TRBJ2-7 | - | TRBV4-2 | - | TGTGCCAGCACCCGTGGTGCCCCCTTAGACGAGCAGTACTTC | CASTRGAPLDEQYF
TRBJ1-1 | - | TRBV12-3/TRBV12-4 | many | TGTGCCAGCACCCCGCAGTTGAACACTGAAGCTTTCTTT | CASTPQLNTEAFF
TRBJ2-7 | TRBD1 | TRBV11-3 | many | TGTGCCAGCAGCTGTTTTATTCGTCGACAGGGATCGCGCGAGCAGTACTTC | CASSCFIRRQGSREQYF
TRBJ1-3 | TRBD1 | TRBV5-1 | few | TGCGCCAGCAGCTCCCGGACAGGCAACTCTGGAAACACCATATATTTT | CASSSRTGNSGNTIYF
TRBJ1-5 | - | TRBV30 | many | TGTGCCTGGAGTCTAATGGAGGGAGGCAATCAGCCCCAGCATTTT | CAWSLMEGGNQPQHF
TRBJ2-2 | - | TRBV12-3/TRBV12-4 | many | TGTGCCAGCAGTCCCTCTACGGCTGGGGAGCTGTTTTTT | CASSPSTAGELFF
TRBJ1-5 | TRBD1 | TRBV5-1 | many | TGCGCCAGCAGCCCAAGCCCCGGGACAGGGGGCAATCAGCCCCAGCATTTT | CASSPSPGTGGNQPQHF
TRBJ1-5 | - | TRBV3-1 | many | TGTGCCAGCAGCCAAGCTGCCGGGGGTGTGAGATCAGCCCAGCATTTT | CASSQAAGGVRSAQHF
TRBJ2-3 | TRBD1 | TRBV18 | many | TGTGCCAGCTCACCAATACAGGGGGTTAAAGATACGCAGTATTTT | CASSPIQGVKDTQYF
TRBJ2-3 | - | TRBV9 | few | TGTGCCAGCAGCGTATACGAGGGGACAGATACGCAGTATTTT | CASSVYEGTDTQYF
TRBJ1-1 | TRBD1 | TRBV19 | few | TGTGCCAGTAGTATCCCAGCAGGGGGCGTTGAGAACACTGAAGCTTTCTTT | CASSIPAGGVENTEAFF
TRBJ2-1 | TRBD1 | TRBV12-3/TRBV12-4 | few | TGTGCCAGCAGTCAAACAGGGGGCCACCCACATGAGCAGTTCTTC | CASSQTGGHPHEQFF
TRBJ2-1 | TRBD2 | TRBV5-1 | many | TGCGCCAGCAGCCCCGGCCCTGCGGGAGGATCCTACAATGAGCAGTTCTTC | CASSPGPAGGSYNEQFF
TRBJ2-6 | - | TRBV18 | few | TGTGCCAGCTCACCTCCCTTTGACAGGTTTGGGGCCAACGTCCTGACTTTC | CASSPPFDRFGANVLTF
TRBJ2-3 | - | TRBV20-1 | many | TGCAGTGCGTTAACCACAGATACGCAGTATTTT | CSALTTDTQYF
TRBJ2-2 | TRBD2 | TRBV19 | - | TGTGCCAGTAGTATGAGCGGGAGCTGGACCGGGGAGCTGTTTTTT | CASSMSGSWTGELFF
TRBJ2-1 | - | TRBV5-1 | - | TGCGCCAGCAGCTTGGTTGAGGCACAGGGTGAGCAGTTCTTC | CASSLVEAQGEQFF
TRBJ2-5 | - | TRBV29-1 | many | TGCAGCGTTTACTTCGGGGGGCCCCCTTTGTACTTC | CSVYFGGPPLYF
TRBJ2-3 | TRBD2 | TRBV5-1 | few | TGCGCCAGCAGCTTGTCGCAGACTAGCGGGACGGGAGATACGCAGTATTTT | CASSLSQTSGTGDTQYF
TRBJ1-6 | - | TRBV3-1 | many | TGTGCCAGCAGCCAAAACAGCCGTAATTCACCCCTCCACTTT | CASSQNSRNSPLHF
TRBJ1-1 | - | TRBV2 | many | TGTGCCAGCATGGCCGAATGGAACACTGAAGCTTTCTTT | CASMAEWNTEAFF
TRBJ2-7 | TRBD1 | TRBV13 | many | TGTGCCAGCAGCCCCCGGGACAGGGACGAGCAGTACTTC | CASSPRDRDEQYF
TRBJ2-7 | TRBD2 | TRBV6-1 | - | TGTGTCAGCAGCTCCCTTGTGGCCAGCGGGAGTCAGTACGAGCAGTACTTC | CVSSSLVASGSQYEQYF
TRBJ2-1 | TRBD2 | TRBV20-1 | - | TGCAGTGCTCCCCTTAGCGGGAGGGCCGTCGATGAGCAGTTCTTC | CSAPLSGRAVDEQFF
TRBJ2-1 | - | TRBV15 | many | TGTGCCACCAGCAGAGACCTCGCTTTGGGCAATGAGCAGTTCTTC | CATSRDLALGNEQFF
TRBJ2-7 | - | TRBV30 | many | TGTGCCTGGAGGTCAGCCTACGAGCAGTACTTC | CAWRSAYEQYF
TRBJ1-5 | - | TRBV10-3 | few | TGTGCCATCAGTGAATCGGGGCTGAATCAGCCCCAGCATTTT | CAISESGLNQPQHF
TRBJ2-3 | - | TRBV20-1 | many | TGCAGTGCTAGAGATAAGGCGGGTGCAGATACGCAGTATTTT | CSARDKAGADTQYF
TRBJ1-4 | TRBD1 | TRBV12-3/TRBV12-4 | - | TGTGCCAGCAGCCGAGGACAGGGGGTCGTCATTGGTGAAAAACTGTTTTTT | CASSRGQGVVIGEKLFF